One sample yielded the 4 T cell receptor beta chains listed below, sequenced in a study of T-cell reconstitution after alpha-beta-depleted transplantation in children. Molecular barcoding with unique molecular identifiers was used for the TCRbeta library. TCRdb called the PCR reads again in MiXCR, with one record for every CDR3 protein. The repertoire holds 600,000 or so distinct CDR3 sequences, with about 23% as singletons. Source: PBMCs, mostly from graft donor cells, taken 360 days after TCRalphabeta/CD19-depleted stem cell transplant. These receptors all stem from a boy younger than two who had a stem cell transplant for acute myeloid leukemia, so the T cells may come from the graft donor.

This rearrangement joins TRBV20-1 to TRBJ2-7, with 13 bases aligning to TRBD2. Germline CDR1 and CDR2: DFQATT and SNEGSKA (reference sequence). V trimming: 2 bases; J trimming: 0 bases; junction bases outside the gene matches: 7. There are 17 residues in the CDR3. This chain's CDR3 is CSARSGLAGPYSYEQYF. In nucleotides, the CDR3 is TGCAGTGCTAGATCGGGACTAGCGGGGCCGTACTCCTACGAGCAGTACTTC.

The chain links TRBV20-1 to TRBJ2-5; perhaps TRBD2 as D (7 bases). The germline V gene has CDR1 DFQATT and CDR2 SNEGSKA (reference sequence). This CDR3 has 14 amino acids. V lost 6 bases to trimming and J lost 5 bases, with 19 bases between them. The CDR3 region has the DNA TGCAGTGCCAGGACTCCCGGGGGGCAGGAGACCCAGTACTTC. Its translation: CSARTPGGQETQYF.

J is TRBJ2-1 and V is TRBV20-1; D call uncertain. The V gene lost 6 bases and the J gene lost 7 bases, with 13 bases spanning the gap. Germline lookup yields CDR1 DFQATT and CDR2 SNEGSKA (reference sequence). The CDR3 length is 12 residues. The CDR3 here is CSAPDYVNEQFF. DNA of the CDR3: TGCAGTGCGCCGGATTATGTGAATGAGCAGTTCTTC.

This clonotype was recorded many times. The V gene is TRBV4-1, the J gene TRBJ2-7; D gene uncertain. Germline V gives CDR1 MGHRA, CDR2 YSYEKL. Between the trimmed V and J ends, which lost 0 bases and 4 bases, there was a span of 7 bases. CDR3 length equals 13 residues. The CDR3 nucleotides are TGCGCCAGCAGCCAAGATCGGCGGTACGAGCAGTACGTC. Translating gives CASSQDRRYEQYV.